Following are 27 T cell receptor beta chains from one sample sequenced in a study of early T cells in non-severe SARS-CoV-2 infection. Each CDR3 protein gets one entry after TCRdb re-called the 5' RACE reads with MiXCR. This sample carries some 49,000 distinct CDR3 sequences, 3.5% to 4.5% of them seen once, and the ten largest clones take 6%. Source material: whole blood. The receptors derive from an adult who was a healthcare worker with PCR-confirmed SARS-CoV-2 infection or an uninfected control (not recorded which).

This clonotype was seen at least ten times. The chain links TRBV11-2 to TRBJ2-1; 12 bases align to TRBD2. The V gene end was trimmed by 5 bases and the J gene end by 6 bases; junction bases not matched to a gene: 2. The CDR3 runs 14 residues. Germline-derived CDR1 and CDR2 are SGHAT and FQNNGV. CDR3 DNA: TGTGCCAGCAGCCGACTAGCGGGAGTCAATGAGCAGTTCTTC. Protein sequence: CASSRLAGVNEQFF.

This clonotype was detected ten times or more. The chain uses TRBV24-1 and TRBJ2-3; D uncertain. Germline V CDR1 and CDR2: KGHDR, SFDVKD. The CDR3 has 14 amino acids. V was trimmed by 9 bases and J by 4 bases, leaving 16 bases between them. The DNA for the CDR3 is TGTGCCACCGGAATCTCAGGAAGGCCAGATACGCAGTATTTT. Amino acids: CATGISGRPDTQYF.

This clonotype was observed at least ten times. The genes are TRBV7-9 and TRBJ2-7; weak D call: TRBD2 (7 bases). Between the trimmed V and J ends, which lost 6 bases and 6 bases, there was a span of 15 bases. Germline V gene sequence: CDR1 SEHNR, CDR2 FQNEAQ (reference sequence). This CDR3 is built from 13 residues. CDR3 bases: TGTGCCAGCAGGCCGGGGGGCATCGGCGAGCAGTACTTC. This translates into CASRPGGIGEQYF.

This clonotype was seen ten or more times. The rearrangement uses TRBV28 and TRBJ2-1; 7 bases match TRBD1. This CDR3 contains 16 residues. The J segment lost 10 bases and the V segment lost 5 bases, leaving 17 bases of the junction unmatched. Germline V lookup: CDR1 MDHEN, CDR2 SYDVKM. CDR3: CASSPPLGILGGEQFF. In DNA, the CDR3 is TGTGCCAGCAGTCCACCCCTCGGGATCCTAGGGGGCGAGCAGTTCTTC.

A few counts support this clonotype. The J gene is TRBJ2-5, the V gene TRBV7-2, with TRBD2 matching over 9 bases. Germline CDR1 is SGHTA and CDR2 is FQGNSA. The J segment lost 5 bases and the V segment lost 6 bases, leaving 13 bases of the junction unmatched. The CDR3 has 16 residues. The CDR3 protein is CASRLSSGSRIETQYF. In DNA, the CDR3 is TGTGCCAGCAGGCTCAGTAGCGGGAGTAGGATCGAGACCCAGTACTTC.

This clonotype was counted between two and nine times. CDR3 coding DNA: TGTGCCAGCAGAACCCCGGGACTGATCTACGAGCAGTACTTC. Its translation is CASRTPGLIYEQYF. The rearrangement joins TRBV28 to TRBJ2-7; a possible D gene is TRBD2 (6 bases). The CDR3 contains 14 residues. CDR1 is MDHEN, CDR2 SYDVKM, per germline. V was trimmed by 6 bases and J by 3 bases, leaving 15 bases between them.

There are many counts of this clonotype. The chain links TRBV5-8 to TRBJ1-4; tentatively, D is TRBD1 (5 bases). Trimming removed 4 bases at V and 7 bases at J, with 14 bases between. This CDR3 region has 14 residues. Germline CDR1 is SGHTS and CDR2 is YDEGEE. The CDR3, as DNA: TGTGCCAGCAGCCGCCCGGGGGAAGGTGAAAAACTGTTTTTT. It encodes CASSRPGEGEKLFF.

This clonotype came up many times. J is TRBJ1-6 and V is TRBV7-9; no definite D call. V was cut by 6 bases and J by 5 bases, with 11 bases left in between. CDR3 length: 14 residues. Germline lookup yields CDR1 SEHNR and CDR2 FQNEAQ (reference sequence). CDR3 sequence: CASRGSQDNSPLHF. CDR3 sequence (DNA): TGTGCCAGCAGGGGGTCGCAAGATAATTCACCCCTCCACTTT.

V is TRBV7-8 and J is TRBJ2-3, with a possible D match to TRBD2 (6 bases). The germline V and J ends were trimmed by 6 bases and 3 bases, with 19 bases remaining between them. The germline gives CDR1 SGHVS, CDR2 FQNEAQ. The CDR3 length is 16 residues. This CDR3 reads CASRKMGRGGTDTQYF. The CDR3 coding sequence is TGTGCCAGCAGAAAGATGGGGCGGGGAGGTACAGATACGCAGTATTTT.

This clonotype was seen at least ten times. V gene TRBV7-9 combines with J gene TRBJ2-3, with 7 bases identical to TRBD1. CDR3 length: 14 amino acids. Germline-derived CDR1 and CDR2 are SEHNR and FQNEAQ (reference sequence). Trimming removed 4 bases from V and 3 bases from J; junction bases left unmatched: 4. The CDR3 nucleotides are TGTGCCAGCAGCTCTAGACAGGGTACAGATACGCAGTATTTT. Translated, it gives CASSSRQGTDTQYF.

This clonotype appeared many times. The V call is TRBV24-1, the J call TRBJ1-5; possibly TRBD1 for D (5 bases). Germline V gene sequence: CDR1 KGHDR, CDR2 SFDVKD. This CDR3 spans 15 amino acids. Trimming shortened V by 9 bases and J by 0 bases, and 14 bases separated the two germline ends. The CDR3 DNA sequence: TGTGCCACCCAAGGAGGGGATAATAGCAATCAGCCCCAGCATTTT. It specifies CATQGGDNSNQPQHF.

This clonotype was counted ten times or more. This chain links TRBV6-2 or TRBV6-3 with TRBJ2-3; D is unresolved. The V end was cut by 4 bases, the J end by 6 bases, with 11 bases between. Germline V gene lookup returns CDR1 MNHEY and CDR2 SVGEGT. This CDR3 contains 13 residues. CDR3 sequence: CASSSQPQDTQYF. CDR3 bases: TGTGCCAGCAGTTCCCAACCACAGGATACGCAGTATTTT.

This clonotype showed up many times. The chain combines TRBV5-5 with TRBJ2-1; a weak D match, TRBD2 (6 bases). The CDR3 runs 15 residues. The V end was cut by 5 bases, the J end by 5 bases, with 17 bases between. Germline CDR1 is SGHKS and CDR2 is YYEKEE (reference sequence). CDR3 sequence: CASRIRGLTNNEQFF. In DNA, the CDR3 is TGTGCCAGCAGAATTCGGGGACTTACCAACAATGAGCAGTTCTTC.

This chain connects TRBV10-3 to TRBJ2-3; D may match TRBD1 or TRBD2 (5 bases each). V lost 5 bases and J lost 3, with 18 bases in between. CDR1 is ENHRY, CDR2 SYGVKD, per germline. The CDR3 is 16 residues long. The CDR3 DNA is TGTGCCATCAGTCGGGGCGGCGCAATGGGGACAGATACGCAGTATTTT. Its protein is CAISRGGAMGTDTQYF.

In this sample, this clonotype turned up many times. This sequence joins TRBV5-5 and TRBJ2-5; D is unresolved. This CDR3 has 13 residues. Germline V gene sequence: CDR1 SGHKS, CDR2 YYEKEE (reference sequence). The V end lost 4 bases, the J end lost 4 bases, and 11 bases lay between the germline ends. CDR3: CASSVHSRETQYF. CDR3 in DNA: TGTGCCAGCAGCGTCCACAGTAGAGAGACCCAGTACTTC.

This clonotype was observed a few times. The chain combines TRBV29-1 with TRBJ2-5, with 11 bases identical to TRBD2. Germline V CDR1 and CDR2: SQVTM, ANQGSEA. The CDR3 loop spans 13 amino acids. The junction had 10 bases not matched to a gene; V was cut back by 8 bases and J by 8 bases. This chain's CDR3 is CSILAGGQGTQYF. DNA of the CDR3: TGCAGCATCTTAGCGGGGGGGCAGGGTACCCAGTACTTC.

This clonotype was observed many times. V gene TRBV19 combines with J gene TRBJ2-5; D is unclear. Germline values: CDR1 LNHDA, CDR2 SQIVND (reference sequence). There are 14 residues in the CDR3. Trimming left V 5 bases short and J 2 bases short, with 12 bases between. CDR3 DNA: TGTGCCAGTAGTCCCGGGCAAAAACAAGAGACCCAGTACTTC. It is translated as CASSPGQKQETQYF.

V gene TRBV7-9 combines with J gene TRBJ2-3, with a possible D match to TRBD2 (6 bases). V lost 4 bases and J lost 6, with 14 bases in between. Per germline, CDR1 SEHNR and CDR2 FQNEAQ (reference sequence). The CDR3 loop spans 14 amino acids. The CDR3 loop is CASSSSGSRDTQYF. Here the CDR3 DNA reads TGTGCCAGCAGCTCCAGCGGGTCAAGGGATACGCAGTATTTT.

Many counts were recorded for this clonotype. CDR3 DNA sequence: TGCAGTGCTACCATTCTCCGACAGGGGGAGGACACAGATACGCAGTATTTT. This gives the protein CSATILRQGEDTDTQYF. The chain uses TRBV20-1 and TRBJ2-3; 9 bases fit TRBD1. Germline CDR1 and CDR2: DFQATT and SNEGSKA (reference sequence). The V segment lost 4 bases and the J segment 2 bases; nucleotides outside the gene matches: 13. The CDR3 loop spans 17 amino acids.

V and J are TRBV10-3 and TRBJ2-3; 11 nucleotides agree with TRBD2. There are 16 residues in the CDR3. V gave up 4 bases and J gave up 4 bases; unmatched junction bases: 7. Germline-derived CDR1 and CDR2 are ENHRY and SYGVKD. This CDR3 reads CAISVRSGGASDTQYF. CDR3 bases: TGTGCCATCAGTGTCCGTAGCGGGGGGGCTTCAGATACGCAGTATTTT.

This clonotype came up many times. V usage is TRBV4-2 and J usage is TRBJ2-5, with 10 bases lining up with TRBD2. Germline assignment: CDR1 LGHNA and CDR2 YNFKEQ. Losses at the gene ends were 1 base for V and 3 bases for J; bases not matched to a gene: 14. This CDR3 comprises 19 residues. The CDR3 protein is CASSQVRLAGAPGEETQYF. CDR3 DNA sequence: TGTGCCAGCAGCCAAGTTCGTCTAGCGGGAGCCCCGGGGGAAGAGACCCAGTACTTC.

This clonotype was recorded many times. J is TRBJ2-5 and V is TRBV7-3, with 9 bases lining up with TRBD2. V was clipped by 4 bases and J by 2 bases; unmatched bases: 5. The CDR3 extends over 15 amino acids. Per the germline V gene, CDR1 is SGHTA and CDR2 is FQGTGA. CDR3 nucleotide sequence: TGTGCCAGCAGCTCGATAGCGGGAGTACAAGAGACCCAGTACTTC. Translation: CASSSIAGVQETQYF.

A remark on this clonotype: A junction boundary mismatches the germline segment, possibly from a read error. This chain joins TRBV7-9 and TRBJ2-1; 12 bases line up with TRBD2. Germline CDR1 and CDR2: SEHNR and FQNEAQ (reference sequence). The CDR3 consists of 14 residues. CDR3 sequence reads: CANSRLAGDNEQFF. CDR3 bases: TGTGCCAACAGCAGACTAGCGGGAGACAATGAGCAGTTCTTC.

This clonotype showed up many times. The chain uses TRBV5-1 and TRBJ2-3; 8 nucleotides line up with TRBD2. Trimming removed 8 bases from V and 5 bases from J; junction bases left unmatched: 13. This CDR3 spans 15 amino acids. From germline, CDR1 is SGHRS and CDR2 YFSETQ. This chain's CDR3 is CASKAAVGGVDTQYF. Written as DNA, the CDR3 is TGCGCCAGTAAAGCCGCTGTCGGGGGGGTAGATACGCAGTATTTT.

This clonotype was seen repeatedly, ten times or more. This chain links TRBV7-8 with TRBJ1-2; TRBD1 might be the D (6 bases). The V and J ends lost 5 bases and 8 bases respectively, with 18 bases between them. The germline V gene has CDR1 SGHVS and CDR2 FQNEAQ. The CDR3 has 14 amino acids. CDR3 nucleotide sequence: TGTGCCAGCAGCATCTACCGGACAGCCTGGGGCTACACCTTC. Encoded protein: CASSIYRTAWGYTF.

This clonotype was detected ten times or more. This CDR3 reads CASNRRNTDTQYF. For the CDR3, the DNA is TGCGCCAGCAATAGACGGAACACAGATACGCAGTATTTT. V gene TRBV5-1 combines with J gene TRBJ2-3; D uncertain. Trimming cost V 6 bases and J 2 bases, with 10 bases left between them. The germline gives CDR1 SGHRS, CDR2 YFSETQ. The CDR3 loop spans 13 amino acids.

This clonotype was seen many times. The V gene is TRBV14, the J gene TRBJ2-7, with 8 bases identical to TRBD2. Losses at the gene ends were 3 bases for V and 6 bases for J; bases not matched to a gene: 13. The CDR3 runs 16 residues. CDR1 is SGHDN and CDR2 is FVKESK in the germline V gene. CDR3 sequence reads: CASSHIAGPHRGEQYF. The DNA of the CDR3 is TGTGCCAGCAGCCACATAGCGGGGCCTCACCGGGGCGAGCAGTACTTC.